The 30 T cell receptor beta chains given below trace back to one sample, sequenced in a study of blood T cells in healthy people across ages. A second PCR of roughly 7 to 11 cycles used a sample-barcoded 5' primer and a J-beta primer mix. TCRdb recomputed calls from the 5' RACE reads with MiXCR, one row per CDR3 protein. Here the sample spans approximately 690,000 distinct CDR3 sequences, 58% being singletons. Sequencing was performed on blood. The source of these receptors is a man between 60 and 75 years old in good health.

There are a few counts of this clonotype. In DNA, the CDR3 is TGTGCCAGCAGTGAATCCTCAGGGGGCATAAGGTCACCCCTCCACTTT. Translation: CASSESSGGIRSPLHF. V is TRBV6-1 and J is TRBJ1-6, with TRBD1 identical over 8 bases. The CDR3 has 16 residues. Germline CDR1 reads MNHNS; CDR2 reads SASEGT. The trim removed 2 bases at V and 10 bases at J, leaving 10 bases unmatched.

J is TRBJ2-1 and V is TRBV7-2; D might be TRBD2 (6 bases). The end of the DNA is better explained by TRBJ2-7, so the J call may be wrong. Germline V gives CDR1 SGHTA, CDR2 FQGNSA. The CDR3 is 15 amino acids. CDR3 region: CASSRPGLPYNEQYF. The CDR3 coding sequence is TGTGCCAGCAGCCGACCGGGACTTCCTTACAATGAGCAGTACTTC.

V usage is TRBV12-3 or TRBV12-4 and J usage is TRBJ1-1; 10 nucleotides match TRBD1. The V gene end was trimmed by 1 base and the J gene end by 0 bases; junction bases not matched to a gene: 2. CDR3 length: 16 amino acids. The CDR3 protein is CASSLGTGGMNTEAFF. Here the CDR3 DNA reads TGTGCCAGCAGTTTAGGGACAGGGGGTATGAACACTGAAGCTTTCTTT.

This chain joins TRBV28 and TRBJ2-1; D is unresolved. Trimming removed 7 bases at V and 6 bases at J, with 13 bases between. The CDR3 has 13 amino acids. Germline-derived CDR1 and CDR2 are MDHEN and SYDVKM. The CDR3 DNA is TGTGCCAGCACCTCCGACACCCGCAATGAGCAGTTCTTC. This codes for CASTSDTRNEQFF. The variable domain in full, completed from reference TRBV28 and TRBJ2-1, reads DVKVTQSSRYLVKRTGEKVFLECVQDMDHENMFWYRQDPGLGLRLIYFSYDVKMKEKGDIPEGYSVSREKKERFSLILESASTNQTSMYLCASTSDTRNEQFFGPGTRLTVL.

V and J are TRBV6-2 or TRBV6-3 and TRBJ2-1; D ambiguous. Germline lookup yields CDR1 MNHEY and CDR2 SVGEGT. Trimming took 7 bases from V and 6 from J, leaving 13 bases between them. CDR3 length equals 13 residues. The CDR3 here is CASNKGIGNEQFF. As DNA, the CDR3 is TGTGCCAGCAACAAGGGAATAGGCAATGAGCAGTTCTTC.

This sequence joins TRBV4-1 and TRBJ1-2, with 7 bases that match TRBD1. V gave up 5 bases and J gave up 5 bases; unmatched junction bases: 11. From germline, CDR1 is MGHRA and CDR2 YSYEKL. The CDR3 spans 15 residues. The CDR3, as DNA: TGCGCCAGCAGCGCGCAACAGGGGATTGGGTATGGCTACACCTTC. Translation: CASSAQQGIGYGYTF.

J is TRBJ2-3 and V is TRBV20-1; TRBD1 is a possible D gene (5 bases). The V end was cut by 0 bases, the J end by 4 bases, with 14 bases between. Germline values: CDR1 DFQATT, CDR2 SNEGSKA (reference sequence). This CDR3 spans 15 amino acids. The CDR3 protein is CSARDQGRVSDTQYF. The CDR3 coding sequence is TGCAGTGCTAGAGATCAGGGCAGGGTTTCAGATACGCAGTATTTT.

V usage is TRBV5-1 and J usage is TRBJ2-2, with 12 nucleotides matching TRBD2. The germline gives CDR1 SGHRS, CDR2 YFSETQ. The CDR3 spans 17 residues. The ends lost 6 bases at V and 2 bases at J; junction bases unmatched: 8. The chain's CDR3 is CASKALAGGPNTGELFF. The CDR3 bases are TGCGCCAGCAAGGCACTAGCGGGGGGTCCAAACACCGGGGAGCTGTTTTTT.

V gene TRBV12-3 or TRBV12-4 combines with J gene TRBJ2-6; D ambiguous. Trimming took 11 bases from V and 4 from J, leaving 9 bases between them. CDR3 length: 12 amino acids. Here the CDR3 reads CAARRGANVLTF. CDR3 bases: TGTGCCGCTCGTAGGGGGGCCAACGTCCTGACTTTC.

This chain joins TRBV5-1 and TRBJ2-1, with TRBD1 as a possible D gene (6 bases). The CDR3 is made up of 13 amino acids. Trimming shortened V by 7 bases and J by 7 bases, and 15 bases separated the two germline ends. Germline V gene data show CDR1 as SGHRS and CDR2 as YFSETQ. CDR3: CASEVRGSNEQFF. Written as DNA, the CDR3 is TGCGCCAGCGAGGTCAGGGGCTCTAATGAGCAGTTCTTC.

This chain uses TRBV7-2 with TRBJ2-3, with D tentatively TRBD1 (5 bases). Trimming removed 5 bases from V and 5 bases from J, with 11 bases in between. Germline CDR1 reads SGHTA; CDR2 reads FQGNSA. This CDR3 contains 13 residues. CDR3 in DNA: TGTGCCAGCAGCCCCTCTAGGGGAGATACGCAGTATTTT. Translating gives CASSPSRGDTQYF.

V gene TRBV20-1 combines with J gene TRBJ2-1, with 10 nucleotides matching TRBD2. The CDR3 consists of 16 residues. CDR1 is DFQATT and CDR2 is SNEGSKA in the germline V gene (reference sequence). Unmatched junction bases numbered 13, after V lost 1 base and J lost 10 bases. The CDR3 region is CSARGLGSGRREEQFF. The CDR3 region has the DNA TGCAGTGCTAGAGGGCTGGGTAGCGGGAGGCGAGAGGAGCAGTTCTTC.

This clonotype was seen a few times. This rearrangement joins TRBV14 to TRBJ2-3, with TRBD1 as a possible D gene (6 bases). CDR1 and CDR2 from the germline V gene are SGHDN and FVKESK. The CDR3 runs 16 residues. V was shortened by 3 bases and J by 4 bases, with 17 bases between the two germline ends. CDR3 in DNA: TGTGCCAGCAGCCAGTGGCTTGGGGGCAATGCAGATACGCAGTATTTT. It codes for CASSQWLGGNADTQYF.

The CDR3 loop is CASSPGQGTETQYF. Written as DNA, the CDR3 is TGTGCCAGCAGCCCCGGACAGGGCACAGAGACCCAGTACTTC. V is TRBV5-5 and J is TRBJ2-5, with 8 bases lining up with TRBD1. The CDR3 spans 14 residues. The germline CDR1 and CDR2 sequences are SGHKS and YYEKEE (reference sequence). V lost 4 bases and J lost 4; bases outside the gene matches: 6.

V and J are TRBV20-1 and TRBJ2-5; 11 bases match TRBD2. The DNA end favors TRBJ2-4, so the J call may be wrong. CDR1 is DFQATT and CDR2 is SNEGSKA in the germline V gene (reference sequence). The CDR3 runs to 17 residues. The CDR3 nucleotides read TGCAGTGCTCCACCGGGACTAGCGGCGAGGGGCAAAAACATTCAGTACTTC. The encoded protein is CSAPPGLAARGKNIQYF.

This clonotype was counted a few times. The V gene is TRBV12-3 or TRBV12-4, the J gene TRBJ2-4; the D gene could be TRBD1 or TRBD2 (5 bases each). V lost 3 bases and J 9 bases, leaving 9 bases between the germline ends. The CDR3 sequence is 12 residues long. Written as DNA, the CDR3 is TGTGCCAGCAGTTTTGTCGGGACCATTCAGTACTTC. Translated: CASSFVGTIQYF.

This clonotype was observed a few times. V is TRBV6-6 and J is TRBJ2-1; D uncertain. V shed 4 bases and J shed 6 bases, with 7 bases lying between them. Germline CDR1 reads MNHNY; CDR2 reads SVGAGI (reference sequence). This CDR3 is 12 amino acids long. The CDR3 DNA is TGTGCCAGCAGTTCTGCTTTCAATGAGCAGTTCTTC. It encodes CASSSAFNEQFF.

This clonotype was observed a handful of times. The chain carries TRBV2 and TRBJ1-4; the match to TRBD1 covers 7 bases. CDR3 length: 15 residues. V trimming: 5 bases; J trimming: 0 bases; junction bases outside the gene matches: 3. Germline values: CDR1 SNHLY, CDR2 FYNNEI. The CDR3 DNA reads TGTGCCAGCAGTCGACAGGGCGCAACTAATGAAAAACTGTTTTTT. It specifies CASSRQGATNEKLFF.

This clonotype was recorded a few times. The chain couples TRBV3-1 to TRBJ2-1; TRBD2 matches 12 bases. This CDR3 has 17 residues. V lost 3 bases and J lost 2; bases outside the gene matches: 5. Germline V gene lookup returns CDR1 LGHDT and CDR2 YNNKEL (reference sequence). The CDR3 DNA is TGTGCCAGCAGCCAGGGGCTAGCGGGGGGGCCCTACAATGAGCAGTTCTTC. Its protein product is CASSQGLAGGPYNEQFF.

This chain uses TRBV2 with TRBJ1-5, with D possibly TRBD1 on 5 matching bases. The V gene's germline CDR1 is SNHLY and CDR2 FYNNEI. The V end lost 4 bases, the J end lost 6 bases, and 13 bases lay between the germline ends. The CDR3 is made up of 14 amino acids. CDR3 nucleotide sequence: TGTGCCAGCAGTGGGGGGAACGGGGGTCAGCCCCAGCATTTT. Translated, it gives CASSGGNGGQPQHF.

The chain recombines TRBV20-1 with TRBJ2-1, with D maybe TRBD1 (6 bases). The V end was cut by 3 bases, the J end by 0 bases, with 12 bases between. This CDR3 contains 15 residues. Looked up from germline, CDR1 is DFQATT and CDR2 is SNEGSKA (reference sequence). CDR3 nucleotides: TGCAGTGCTAGGCTGCAGGGGCTCTCCTACAATGAGCAGTTCTTC. Translated: CSARLQGLSYNEQFF.

This clonotype showed up just a few times. The chain uses TRBV24-1 and TRBJ1-2; no firm D call. Germline assignment: CDR1 KGHDR and CDR2 SFDVKD. Deletions cut 1 base from V and 0 bases from J, with 5 bases between. The CDR3 has 14 amino acids. CDR3 sequence: CATSDFGANYGYTF. The CDR3, as DNA: TGTGCCACCAGTGATTTCGGGGCTAACTATGGCTACACCTTC.

The CDR3 DNA reads as TGTGCCAGCTCAATCCTCGCACAGGCGGAACAAGAGACCCAGTACTTC. This translates into CASSILAQAEQETQYF. The chain links TRBV18 to TRBJ2-5; TRBD1 might be the D (5 bases). V was trimmed by 5 bases and J by 2 bases, leaving 18 bases between them. The V gene's germline CDR1 is KGHSH and CDR2 LQKENI. CDR3 length equals 16 residues.

The genes are TRBV5-1 and TRBJ1-4, with 8 bases that match TRBD1. The CDR3 contains 16 residues. Unmatched junction bases numbered 5, after V lost 4 bases and J lost 0 bases. Germline loops: CDR1 SGHRS, CDR2 YFSETQ. The DNA for the CDR3 is TGCGCCAGCAGCCGTGACAGGGGAACAACTAATGAAAAACTGTTTTTT. It encodes CASSRDRGTTNEKLFF.

Comment on this clonotype: A read error may be the cause here, since a much bigger clone is one base away. The chain joins TRBV12-3 or TRBV12-4 to TRBJ2-3, with TRBD2 matching over 7 bases. The V gene end was trimmed by 6 bases and the J gene end by 9 bases; junction bases not matched to a gene: 9. The CDR3 totals 13 residues. CDR3 nucleotides: TGTGCCAGCAGCTCAAACCCAGCGGGGACGCAGTATTTT. It translates to CASSSNPAGTQYF.

The chain employs TRBV18 and TRBJ2-6; D not certain. The V gene's germline CDR1 is KGHSH and CDR2 LQKENI. V was pared by 2 bases and J by 1 base, with 15 bases between. The CDR3 is made up of 18 amino acids. The CDR3 nucleotides read TGTGCCAGCTCACCAGAGGAAGCCAGGTGGTCTGGGGCCAACGTCCTGACTTTC. Translating it yields CASSPEEARWSGANVLTF.

The chain has TRBV28 and TRBJ2-2; tentatively, D is TRBD1 (6 bases). Between the trimmed V and J ends, which lost 3 bases and 0 bases, there was a span of 11 bases. The CDR3 has 16 residues. Germline V CDR1 and CDR2: MDHEN, SYDVKM. DNA of the CDR3: TGTGCCAGCAGTTTTGGGCAGGGGACGAACACCGGGGAGCTGTTTTTT. This sequence encodes CASSFGQGTNTGELFF.

The chain uses TRBV12-3 or TRBV12-4 and TRBJ1-4, with a possible D match to TRBD1 (5 bases). V lost 3 bases and J 8 bases, leaving 13 bases between the germline ends. The CDR3 extends over 14 amino acids. The CDR3 protein is CASSFGRVPEKLFF. The CDR3 DNA sequence: TGTGCCAGCAGTTTCGGCAGGGTGCCCGAAAAACTGTTTTTT.

This clonotype has just a few counts. V and J are TRBV6-2 or TRBV6-3 and TRBJ2-7; TRBD2 agrees at 7 bases. Germline V CDR1 and CDR2: MNHEY, SVGEGT. J gave up 4 bases and V 5 bases, and 11 bases lay outside the gene matches. There are 15 residues in the CDR3. CDR3 protein: CASSAYGGTQYEQYF. CDR3 DNA sequence: TGTGCCAGCAGTGCTTACGGGGGGACCCAATACGAGCAGTACTTC.

This rearrangement joins TRBV18 to TRBJ2-5, with 13 bases aligning to TRBD2. Germline V gene sequence: CDR1 KGHSH, CDR2 LQKENI. The CDR3 contains 17 residues. Trimming removed 6 bases from V and 1 base from J; junction bases left unmatched: 8. The CDR3 loop is CASSTGLAGQTQETQYF. DNA of the CDR3: TGTGCCAGCTCGACGGGACTAGCGGGGCAAACCCAAGAGACCCAGTACTTC. Complete variable domain (other parts from reference TRBV18 and TRBJ2-5): NAGVMQNPRHLVRRRGQEARLRCSPMKGHSHVYWYRQLPEEGLKFMVYLQKENIIDESGMPKERFSAEFPKEGPSILRIQQVVRGDSAAYFCASSTGLAGQTQETQYFGPGTRLLVL.